These 18 T cell receptor beta chains were all obtained from the same sample, sequenced in a study of monozygotic twins with inflammatory bowel disease. TCRdb re-called the 5' RACE reads; every CDR3 protein appears as one record, without DNA. The table lists about 150,000 distinct CDR3 sequences. Sequenced material: blood. These receptors all come from a human donor with ulcerative colitis or Crohn's disease, or a healthy co-twin of an affected twin (not recorded which).

The rearrangement joins TRBV19 to TRBJ2-1; TCRdb selects TRBD2, and the lack of DNA leaves this call unchecked. CDR1 is LNHDA and CDR2 is SQIVND in the germline V gene (reference sequence). This CDR3 is 18 amino acids long. CDR3 protein: CASSGLPGTSGAWDEQFF.

The chain combines TRBV3-1 with TRBJ2-1; TCRdb gives TRBD2 as the D gene, but with no DNA this cannot be confirmed. The CDR3 is 15 residues long. Germline loops: CDR1 LGHDT, CDR2 YNNKEL (reference sequence). The CDR3 region is CASSVLAGGFNEQFF.

This chain uses TRBV9 with TRBJ2-5. The germline gives CDR1 SGDLS, CDR2 YYNGEE. This CDR3 comprises 13 residues. The CDR3 sequence: CASSPFERRTQYF.

The CDR3 here is CASSTQGAGTEAFF. The J gene is TRBJ1-1, the V gene TRBV6-6; the D call of TRBD1 rests on TCRdb alone, since no DNA is present to check it. The CDR3 covers 14 residues. The germline gives CDR1 MNHNY, CDR2 SVGAGI (reference sequence).

The chain combines TRBV15 with TRBJ1-1; as DNA is missing, the TRBD1 call by TCRdb cannot be tested. The CDR3 length is 12 residues. The germline CDR1 and CDR2 sequences are LNHNV and YYDKDF (reference sequence). The chain's CDR3 is CATSRVEDRAFF.

The chain joins TRBV5-1 to TRBJ2-1; the TCRdb D gene call, TRBD2, has no DNA to confirm it. CDR1 and CDR2 (germline): SGHRS, YFSETQ. The CDR3 is made up of 15 amino acids. This CDR3 reads CASSLPTSGDNEQFF.

The rearrangement joins TRBV24-1 to TRBJ2-1; with no DNA, the TCRdb D assignment of TRBD1 cannot be verified. The CDR3 has 12 residues. Germline values: CDR1 KGHDR, CDR2 SFDVKD. CDR3 protein: CATSFPVGEQFF.

The rearrangement joins TRBV19 to TRBJ2-7; the D call from TCRdb, TRBD1, cannot be confirmed without DNA. Germline V lookup: CDR1 LNHDA, CDR2 SQIVND (reference sequence). CDR3 length: 14 residues. CDR3: CASSVPGQSYEQYF.

The chain couples TRBV10-3 to TRBJ2-1; no DNA is available, so the TRBD2 call from TCRdb remains unchecked. The CDR3 has 15 residues. Germline V gene data show CDR1 as ENHRY and CDR2 as SYGVKD. The CDR3 protein is CAISEASGGNNEQFF.

The chain joins TRBV9 to TRBJ1-4; the D call of TRBD1 rests on TCRdb alone, since no DNA is present to check it. CDR1 is SGDLS, CDR2 YYNGEE, per germline. The CDR3 runs 15 residues. CDR3 sequence: CASSTRDHKGEKLFF.

The CDR3 region is CASSVSGRRYNEQFF. This rearrangement joins TRBV7-2 to TRBJ2-1; TCRdb's D call of TRBD2 is untestable without DNA. There are 15 residues in the CDR3. From germline, CDR1 is SGHTA and CDR2 FQGNSA.

The chain joins TRBV7-2 to TRBJ2-7; TCRdb lists TRBD2, though no DNA is available to test this call. From germline, CDR1 is SGHTA and CDR2 FQGNSA. The CDR3 runs to 14 residues. This CDR3 is CASSLAAGGREQYF.

The V and J genes are TRBV7-9 and TRBJ1-1. The CDR3 consists of 13 residues. The V gene's germline CDR1 is SEHNR and CDR2 FQNEAQ (reference sequence). CDR3 sequence: CASSLGTDSEAFF.

V and J are TRBV7-6 and TRBJ2-1. This CDR3 comprises 15 residues. Germline V lookup: CDR1 SGHVS, CDR2 FNYEAQ. CDR3 residues: CASSLAVSSYNEQFF.

This chain uses TRBV20-1 with TRBJ2-7; TCRdb designates TRBD1, a call that cannot be tested without DNA. The germline V gene has CDR1 DFQATT and CDR2 SNEGSKA (reference sequence). The CDR3 runs to 16 residues. CDR3 residues: CSARGGVAGRSYEQYF.

CDR3 protein: CASSSSGRTWYF. The chain recombines TRBV11-2 with TRBJ2-4; the D call of TRBD2 rests on TCRdb alone, since no DNA is present to check it. Germline CDR1 is SGHAT and CDR2 is FQNNGV. The CDR3 consists of 12 residues.

CDR3 region: CSASPDRPPYEQYF. V is TRBV20-1 and J is TRBJ2-7; TCRdb selects TRBD1, and the lack of DNA leaves this call unchecked. CDR1 is DFQATT, CDR2 SNEGSKA, per germline (reference sequence). This CDR3 comprises 14 residues.

The chain carries TRBV20-1 and TRBJ1-5. CDR3 size: 13 residues. Germline V gives CDR1 DFQATT, CDR2 SNEGSKA (reference sequence). The CDR3 is CSLQRGRDQPQHF.